The 3 T cell receptor beta chains below come from one sample, sequenced in a study of cytomegalovirus exposure and HLA in healthy donors. PCR employed 60 Vbeta and 13 Jbeta primers. Sequencing used immunoSEQ multiplex PCR; TCRdb keeps in-frame clones, though not all of them. Recorded here are under 130,000 clones; the top ten clones represent more than 0.5%. The sample consisted of PBMCs. These receptors originate from a middle-aged man in good health and CMV-seronegative.

The chain carries TRBV7-8 and TRBJ1-2; TRBD1 aligns across 8 bases. Trimming removed 4 bases from V and 4 bases from J; junction bases left unmatched: 11. This CDR3 spans 16 amino acids. From germline, CDR1 is SGHVS and CDR2 FQNEAQ. In nucleotides, the CDR3 is TGTGCCAGCAGCTACGGACAGGGTCGGCAGGGCTATGGCTACACCTTC. Amino acids: CASSYGQGRQGYGYTF.

The V and J genes are TRBV14 and TRBJ1-2; TRBD1 agrees at 7 bases. The CDR3 totals 15 residues. After removal of 4 bases from V and 8 bases from J, the junction contained 13 bases not matched to a gene. CDR1 is SGHDN and CDR2 is FVKESK in the germline V gene. CDR3: CASSPMTRTGPGYTF. For the CDR3, the DNA is TGTGCCAGCAGCCCAATGACCCGGACAGGTCCGGGCTACACCTTC.

V gene TRBV6-5 combines with J gene TRBJ1-2; TRBD1 matches at 9 bases. This CDR3 is built from 14 residues. V lost 6 bases and J lost 4; bases outside the gene matches: 6. CDR1 and CDR2 from the germline V gene are MNHEY and SVGAGI. The CDR3 sequence is CASRGRTGVYGYTF. CDR3 nucleotide sequence: TGTGCCAGCAGGGGCAGGACAGGGGTCTATGGCTACACCTTC.